The rows below give T cell receptor beta chains drawn from one sample of a study of blood T cell repertoires in COVID-19. Here immunoSEQ multiplex PCR was the method, and the copy in TCRdb shows in-frame clones only, minus some. Of about 130,000 clones listed, 90% are singletons. Source material: peripheral blood. Receptor source: a man in his sixties with COVID-19, enrolled during active disease. The CDR3 runs from the conserved cysteine through the conserved F or W. Fields, in order: V gene, J gene, clone size, D gene, CDR3 DNA, CDR3 protein. A D gene is named only where the DNA matches it firmly. Size values are once, few and many counts, or a class for expanded clones, and some rows have none.

V: TRBV18; J: TRBJ1-1; size: few; D: TRBD1; DNA: TGTGCCAGCTCACCCCCCAGGGGGCTCGACACTGAAGCTTTCTTT; CDR3: CASSPPRGLDTEAFF
V: TRBV10-3; J: TRBJ2-1; size: once; D: TRBD2; DNA: TGTGCCATCAGTCGGGGGGGAGTAAGCAATGAGCAGTTCTTC; CDR3: CAISRGGVSNEQFF
V: TRBV13; J: TRBJ1-1; size: -; D: TRBD1; DNA: TGTGCCAGCAGCCTCCGGACAGGGAGGGTGAACACTGAAGCTTTCTTT; CDR3: CASSLRTGRVNTEAFF
V: TRBV29-1; J: TRBJ2-3; size: -; D: TRBD1; DNA: TGCAGCGGGCAGGGGGCGAGCACAGATACGCAGTATTTT; CDR3: CSGQGASTDTQYF
V: TRBV29-1; J: TRBJ2-1; size: -; D: TRBD2; DNA: TGCAGCGTTGACGGGGGGGACTACAATGAGCAGTTCTTC; CDR3: CSVDGGDYNEQFF
V: TRBV28; J: TRBJ2-7; size: -; D: -; DNA: TGTGCCAGCAGTAGGGAGTACCTCTACGAGCAGTACTTC; CDR3: CASSREYLYEQYF
V: TRBV6-2/TRBV6-3; J: TRBJ2-3; size: -; D: -; DNA: TGTGCCAGCAGTTACGTGTCCCGAGATACGCAGTATTTT; CDR3: CASSYVSRDTQYF
V: TRBV2; J: TRBJ2-1; size: -; D: -; DNA: TGTGCCAGCAGTGAGGAGGGGGCCGATGAGCAGTTCTTC; CDR3: CASSEEGADEQFF
V: TRBV30; J: TRBJ1-6; size: once; D: -; DNA: TGTGGGCTTGGGGCGTCTTCACCCCTCCACTTT; CDR3: CGLGASSPLHF
V: TRBV20-1; J: TRBJ2-3; size: -; D: -; DNA: TGCAGTGCCACGACTGTGGATACGCAGTATTTT; CDR3: CSATTVDTQYF
V: TRBV6-6; J: TRBJ1-4; size: -; D: -; DNA: TGTGCCAGCAGTTACTCGCAGGAAAAACTGTTTTTT; CDR3: CASSYSQEKLFF
V: TRBV2; J: TRBJ2-6; size: -; D: -; DNA: TGTGCCAGCAAAATACCGGGGGGGGCCAACGTCCTGACTTTC; CDR3: CASKIPGGANVLTF
V: TRBV5-6; J: TRBJ2-7; size: -; D: -; DNA: TGTGCCAGCAGCTTACCGGCGGGCGAGCAGTACTTC; CDR3: CASSLPAGEQYF
V: TRBV30; J: TRBJ1-2; size: -; D: -; DNA: TGTGCCTGGAGTGTAACGGGTAATGGCTACACCTTC; CDR3: CAWSVTGNGYTF
V: TRBV24-1; J: TRBJ1-2; size: -; D: -; DNA: TGTGCCACCAGTGCAGACTATGGCTACACCTTC; CDR3: CATSADYGYTF
V: TRBV28; J: TRBJ1-2; size: -; D: -; DNA: TGTGCCAGCACTCCTTCTAACTATGGCTACACCTTC; CDR3: CASTPSNYGYTF
V: TRBV30; J: TRBJ1-2; size: -; D: -; DNA: TGTGCCTGGACGTCGGGGGACTATGGCTACACCTTC; CDR3: CAWTSGDYGYTF
V: TRBV19; J: TRBJ2-2; size: -; D: -; DNA: TGTGCCAGTAGTATGGCTAACACCGGGGAGCTGTTTTTT; CDR3: CASSMANTGELFF
V: TRBV6-1; J: TRBJ2-7; size: once; D: -; DNA: TGTGCCAGCAGTGAGTTCTCCCCTCTCTACGAGCAGTACTTC; CDR3: CASSEFSPLYEQYF
V: TRBV7-9; J: TRBJ1-1; size: -; D: -; DNA: TGTGCCAGCAGCTCCGGTAGCACTGAAGCTTTCTTT; CDR3: CASSSGSTEAFF
V: TRBV10-3; J: TRBJ1-2; size: -; D: -; DNA: TGTGCCATCAGTGAGTCTTTGACCTCAGGGGGCTACACCTTC; CDR3: CAISESLTSGGYTF
V: TRBV9; J: TRBJ1-1; size: few; D: -; DNA: TGTGCCAGCAGCGTTCGACAGGTGCCCACTGAAGCTTTCTTT; CDR3: CASSVRQVPTEAFF